A single sample is the source of the 8 T cell receptor beta chains below, sequenced in a study of cytomegalovirus exposure and HLA in healthy donors. PCR was performed using 60 Vbeta and 13 Jbeta primers. Method: immunoSEQ multiplex PCR; TCRdb's copy keeps in-frame clones and lacks some. The repertoire includes 100,000 or so clones, about four fifths of them detected once, and under 1.5% sits in the top ten. Specimen: PBMCs. These receptors all stem from a man aged 40-55 years in good health and CMV-seronegative.

V gene TRBV5-1 combines with J gene TRBJ2-1; D may be TRBD1 (5 bases). CDR3 length: 13 amino acids. With 0 bases removed from V and 6 bases from J, the gap between germline ends came to 7 bases. The germline V gene encodes CDR1 SGHRS and CDR2 YFSETQ. CDR3 nucleotide sequence: TGCGCCAGCAGCTTGGAAGGGGCCAATGAGCAGTTCTTC. It encodes CASSLEGANEQFF.

The chain carries TRBV7-6 and TRBJ1-2, with D perhaps TRBD1 (6 bases). The CDR3 has 15 amino acids. CDR1 is SGHVS and CDR2 is FNYEAQ in the germline V gene. V lost 5 bases to trimming and J lost 2 bases, with 15 bases between them. In nucleotides, the CDR3 is TGTGCCAGCAGCCCCGGGGGGACAACGAACTATGGCTACACCTTC. The encoded protein is CASSPGGTTNYGYTF. Variable domain in full (rest from reference TRBV7-6 and TRBJ1-2): GAGVSQSPRYKVTKRGQDVALRCDPISGHVSLYWYRQALGQGPEFLTYFNYEAQQDKSGLPNDRFSAERPEGSISTLTIQRTEQRDSAMYRCASSPGGTTNYGYTFGSGTRLTVV.

V and J are TRBV7-2 and TRBJ2-1, with 14 bases identical to TRBD2. Germline CDR1 SGHTA, CDR2 FQGNSA. The CDR3 sequence is 16 residues long. Trimming took 2 bases from V and 7 from J; bases not matched to a gene: 4. The CDR3 here is CASSLFGTSGRNEQFF. DNA for the CDR3: TGTGCCAGCAGCTTATTTGGGACTAGCGGGAGAAATGAGCAGTTCTTC.

This chain uses TRBV19 with TRBJ1-1, with D tentatively TRBD1 (6 bases). The V end lost 3 bases, the J end lost 0 bases, and 14 bases lay between the germline ends. The length of the CDR3 is 16 residues. CDR1 LNHDA and CDR2 SQIVND come from the germline V gene (reference sequence). The CDR3 DNA reads as TGTGCCAGTAGTATTCAGGGGCTTGAAGTGAACACTGAAGCTTTCTTT. It is translated as CASSIQGLEVNTEAFF. Combining the CDR3 with reference TRBV19 and TRBJ1-1 gives the whole variable domain DGGITQSPKYLFRKEGQNVTLSCEQNLNHDAMYWYRQDPGQGLRLIYYSQIVNDFQKGDIAEGYSVSREKKESFPLTVTSAQKNPTAFYLCASSIQGLEVNTEAFFGQGTRLTVV.

The chain recombines TRBV30 with TRBJ1-5; 8 bases map to TRBD1. The length of the CDR3 is 15 residues. The V segment lost 1 base and the J segment 3 bases; nucleotides outside the gene matches: 5. Germline lookup yields CDR1 GTSNPN and CDR2 SVGIG (reference sequence). The CDR3 reads CAWSGQGLHNQPQHF. The CDR3 DNA follows: TGTGCCTGGAGTGGACAGGGGTTACACAATCAGCCCCAGCATTTT.

This clone was counted once. This rearrangement joins TRBV6-5 to TRBJ1-1; 10 bases agree with TRBD1. The CDR3 is made up of 14 amino acids. The junction had 4 bases not matched to a gene; V was cut back by 6 bases and J by 3 bases. From germline, CDR1 is MNHEY and CDR2 SVGAGI. DNA for the CDR3: TGTGCCAGCAGCCGACAGGGGGCGGACACTGAAGCTTTCTTT. Its protein is CASSRQGADTEAFF.

The V and J genes are TRBV9 and TRBJ1-2; D unclear. Germline values: CDR1 SGDLS, CDR2 YYNGEE. The CDR3 sequence is 13 residues long. Between the trimmed V and J ends, which lost 3 bases and 2 bases, there was a span of 8 bases. This chain's CDR3 is CASSATINYGYTF. The CDR3 DNA follows: TGTGCCAGCAGCGCGACAATCAACTATGGCTACACCTTC.

The table lists this clone with a few counts. The chain links TRBV6-1 to TRBJ2-5, with TRBD1 matching 12 bases. CDR3 length equals 14 residues. Trimming took 10 bases from V and 7 from J; bases not matched to a gene: 10. Germline CDR1 MNHNS, CDR2 SASEGT. The CDR3 coding sequence is TGTGCCACGGGGGGAGCGGGACAGGGGGCGACCCAGTACTTC. Protein product: CATGGAGQGATQYF.